Following are 27 T cell receptor beta chains from one sample sequenced in a study of cytomegalovirus exposure and HLA in healthy donors. PCR involved 60 Vbeta and 13 Jbeta primers. Assay: immunoSEQ multiplex PCR; the TCRdb copy retains only in-frame clones and omits some. This table has about 190,000 clones, 84% appearing once. Source material: PBMCs. These receptors were obtained from a boy aged 5 to 17 in good health and CMV-seronegative.

The V gene is TRBV19, the J gene TRBJ1-5; D is possibly TRBD1 (6 bases). Germline values: CDR1 LNHDA, CDR2 SQIVND (reference sequence). CDR3 length: 12 residues. Trimming pared 8 bases from V and 4 bases from J, leaving 9 bases between. The CDR3 sequence: CASWGRNQPQHF. The DNA for the CDR3 is TGTGCCAGTTGGGGGCGGAATCAGCCCCAGCATTTT.

This sequence joins TRBV19 and TRBJ1-6; unclear D gene. The germline V gene encodes CDR1 LNHDA and CDR2 SQIVND (reference sequence). The CDR3 has 16 residues. Between the trimmed V and J ends, which lost 3 bases and 0 bases, there was a span of 9 bases. This chain's CDR3 is CASSIAASSYNSPLHF. The CDR3 DNA sequence: TGTGCCAGTAGTATCGCAGCGAGCTCCTATAATTCACCCCTCCACTTT. Based on the CDR3 plus reference TRBV19 and TRBJ1-6, the full variable domain is DGGITQSPKYLFRKEGQNVTLSCEQNLNHDAMYWYRQDPGQGLRLIYYSQIVNDFQKGDIAEGYSVSREKKESFPLTVTSAQKNPTAFYLCASSIAASSYNSPLHFGNGTRLTVT.

This clone was seen a handful of times. The chain links TRBV5-5 to TRBJ2-1; 9 bases align to TRBD1. Germline lookup yields CDR1 SGHKS and CDR2 YYEKEE (reference sequence). The CDR3 loop spans 13 amino acids. The CDR3 region is CDNRDRVINEQFF. DNA for the CDR3: TGTGACAACCGGGACAGGGTCATCAATGAGCAGTTCTTC.

This chain joins TRBV5-1 and TRBJ2-1; tentative D call: TRBD1 (5 bases). Germline-derived CDR1 and CDR2 are SGHRS and YFSETQ. V was trimmed by 4 bases and J by 6 bases, leaving 8 bases between them. The CDR3 spans 12 residues. This CDR3 is CASSQGLNEQFF. CDR3 bases: TGCGCCAGCAGCCAGGGCCTCAATGAGCAGTTCTTC.

V usage is TRBV29-1 and J usage is TRBJ2-1, with D tentatively TRBD2 (6 bases). Trimming cost V 7 bases and J 4 bases, with 20 bases left between them. CDR3 length equals 15 residues. CDR1 is SQVTM and CDR2 is ANQGSEA in the germline V gene. CDR3 nucleotide sequence: TGCAGCGGTCCCCGGGCGGGAACCTCATACAATGAGCAGTTCTTC. Its protein product is CSGPRAGTSYNEQFF.

V gene TRBV4-2 combines with J gene TRBJ2-7; tentatively, D is TRBD1 (6 bases). Between the trimmed V and J ends, which lost 1 base and 1 base, there was a span of 23 bases. CDR1 and CDR2 from the germline V gene are LGHNA and YNFKEQ. The CDR3 extends over 19 amino acids. CDR3 nucleotide sequence: TGTGCCAGCAGCCAAGCCCCCTCATCTACAAGGGGGTTGTCCTACGAGCAGTACTTC. This encodes CASSQAPSSTRGLSYEQYF.

The rearrangement joins TRBV7-8 to TRBJ2-1, with 9 bases that match TRBD2. The ends lost 5 bases at V and 7 bases at J; junction bases unmatched: 9. Germline V gives CDR1 SGHVS, CDR2 FQNEAQ. The CDR3 contains 15 residues. The CDR3 nucleotides are TGTGCCAGCAGCCGCATGCCCGGACTAGCGAATGAGCAGTTCTTC. Its translation is CASSRMPGLANEQFF.

This clone was found a few times. The chain uses TRBV13 and TRBJ1-2, with TRBD1 identical over 8 bases. After removal of 6 bases from V and 4 bases from J, the junction contained 1 base not matched to a gene. The CDR3 runs to 12 residues. The V gene's germline CDR1 is PRHDT and CDR2 FYEKMQ (reference sequence). The CDR3 DNA sequence: TGTGCCAGCAGGGACAGGGCCTATGGCTACACCTTC. Amino acids: CASRDRAYGYTF.

The chain couples TRBV30 to TRBJ1-3, with D perhaps matching TRBD1 (6 bases). Trimming stripped 0 bases from V and 0 bases from J, with 15 bases between. This CDR3 region has 17 residues. Germline CDR1 is GTSNPN and CDR2 is SVGIG (reference sequence). This CDR3 reads CAWSVSAGGFSGNTIYF. CDR3 coding DNA: TGTGCCTGGAGTGTCTCGGCGGGGGGCTTCTCTGGAAACACCATATATTTT.

V is TRBV29-1 and J is TRBJ2-7; possibly TRBD2 for D (7 bases). Deletions cut 3 bases from V and 5 bases from J, with 11 bases between. The CDR3 sequence is 12 residues long. Germline CDR1 reads SQVTM; CDR2 reads ANQGSEA. The CDR3 reads CSVDRGGHEQYF. CDR3 nucleotide sequence: TGCAGCGTTGATCGCGGGGGCCACGAGCAGTACTTC.

CDR3 region: CASSVGLAAETQYF. The CDR3 coding sequence is TGTGCCAGCAGTGTTGGTTTGGCGGCAGAGACCCAGTACTTC. The rearrangement links TRBV2 to TRBJ2-5; no firm D call. Germline assignment: CDR1 SNHLY and CDR2 FYNNEI. Between the trimmed V and J ends, which lost 4 bases and 4 bases, there was a span of 13 bases. CDR3 length: 14 residues.

The table lists this clone with a few counts. In nucleotides, the CDR3 is TGTGCCAGCAGTGGTGGAGTCGTACAAAGCAATCAGCCCCAGCATTTT. This translates into CASSGGVVQSNQPQHF. This chain uses TRBV6-1 with TRBJ1-5; no clear D. There are 16 residues in the CDR3. CDR1 is MNHNS, CDR2 SASEGT, per germline. V was trimmed by 4 bases and J by 1 base, leaving 14 bases between them.

This sequence joins TRBV11-2 and TRBJ2-7, with TRBD1 identical over 7 bases. J was trimmed by 4 bases and V by 5 bases; bases with no gene match: 2. The germline V gene encodes CDR1 SGHAT and CDR2 FQNNGV. The CDR3 consists of 12 residues. This CDR3 is CASSTGQYEQYF. The CDR3 DNA is TGTGCCAGCAGCACGGGACAGTACGAGCAGTACTTC.

This clone was recorded a few times. The rearrangement links TRBV6-1 to TRBJ2-5, with D unresolved. In germline, CDR1 is MNHNS, CDR2 SASEGT. The CDR3 is made up of 13 amino acids. V was shortened by 6 bases and J by 2 bases, with 10 bases between the two germline ends. Written as DNA, the CDR3 is TGTGCCAGCAGCTTAGCTCTTCAAGAGACCCAGTACTTC. This gives the protein CASSLALQETQYF.

This clone was counted a few times. The chain is built from TRBV2 and TRBJ1-5; D is unclear. This CDR3 is built from 15 residues. CDR1 and CDR2 (germline): SNHLY, FYNNEI. With 2 bases removed from V and 5 bases from J, the gap between germline ends came to 13 bases. Here the CDR3 reads CASSEWEVIYQPQHF. The CDR3 DNA is TGTGCCAGCAGTGAATGGGAGGTAATATATCAGCCCCAGCATTTT.

The chain employs TRBV5-4 and TRBJ1-1; no definite D call. Trimming cost V 1 base and J 1 base, with 5 bases left between them. This CDR3 region has 13 residues. The germline V gene has CDR1 SGHNT and CDR2 YYREEE (reference sequence). The CDR3 sequence is CASSLPRNTEAFF. The CDR3 DNA is TGTGCCAGCAGCTTGCCCAGGAACACTGAAGCTTTCTTT.

As concerns this clone: One end of the junction varies from germline; a read error may be responsible. The chain employs TRBV7-9 and TRBJ1-1, with 7 bases matching TRBD1. Germline CDR1 reads SEHNR; CDR2 reads FQNEAQ (reference sequence). The CDR3 is 12 residues long. The CDR3 protein is CASSPGQAIPKF. The CDR3 region has the DNA TGTGCCAGCAGCCCCGGACAGGCTATACCCAAGTTT.

As for this clone: The same CDR3 also results from other DNA sequences found in this sample. The V call is TRBV18, the J call TRBJ1-1; D is possibly TRBD1 (5 bases). Trimming took off 3 bases at V and 1 base at J, with 6 bases between the two ends. The CDR3 runs 13 residues. Germline values: CDR1 KGHSH, CDR2 LQKENI. CDR3 sequence: CASSPQGNTEAFF. The CDR3 bases are TGTGCCAGCTCACCGCAGGGGAACACTGAAGCTTTCTTT.

This chain joins TRBV5-5 and TRBJ1-3; D perhaps matches TRBD1 (5 bases). Trimming left V 4 bases short and J 1 base short, with 9 bases between. CDR3 length: 14 amino acids. Germline CDR1 reads SGHKS; CDR2 reads YYEKEE (reference sequence). Written as DNA, the CDR3 is TGTGCCAGCAGCCTGCAGGGTTCTGGAAACACCATATATTTT. It yields the protein CASSLQGSGNTIYF.

This clone was observed a single time. This chain joins TRBV29-1 and TRBJ1-5; no definite D call. CDR1 is SQVTM, CDR2 ANQGSEA, per germline. The germline V and J ends were trimmed by 6 bases and 2 bases, with 11 bases remaining between them. CDR3 length equals 13 residues. The CDR3: CSVGTKGNQPQHF. Written as DNA, the CDR3 is TGCAGCGTAGGCACTAAGGGCAATCAGCCCCAGCATTTT.

The V gene is TRBV9, the J gene TRBJ2-7, with a possible D match to TRBD2 (5 bases). Deletions cut 4 bases from V and 3 bases from J, with 20 bases between. Germline loops: CDR1 SGDLS, CDR2 YYNGEE. The CDR3 is 16 residues long. The CDR3 protein is CASSSEGRAPSYEQYF. The CDR3 coding sequence is TGTGCCAGCAGCTCAGAGGGTCGGGCCCCCAGCTACGAGCAGTACTTC. The variable domain in full, with the rest retrieved from reference TRBV9 and TRBJ2-7, is DSGVTQTPKHLITATGQRVTLRCSPRSGDLSVYWYQQSLDQGLQFLIQYYNGEERAKGNILERFSAQQFPDLHSELNLSSLELGDSALYFCASSSEGRAPSYEQYFGPGTRLTVT.

The genes are TRBV6-6 and TRBJ1-2, with 7 bases aligning to TRBD1. J gave up 4 bases and V 6 bases, and 5 bases lay outside the gene matches. This CDR3 contains 13 residues. The germline V gene has CDR1 MNHNY and CDR2 SVGAGI (reference sequence). The CDR3 coding sequence is TGTGCCAGCAGCGTCCGGGACAGCTATGGCTACACCTTC. Protein product: CASSVRDSYGYTF.

This clone was counted only a few times. The J gene is TRBJ2-7, the V gene TRBV6-6; 8 positions match TRBD2. Per germline, CDR1 MNHNY and CDR2 SVGAGI (reference sequence). V lost 10 bases, J lost 2 bases, and 10 bases stayed unmatched. The CDR3 is 14 residues long. The CDR3 spells CATLIAGRPYEQYF. Here the CDR3 DNA reads TGTGCCACCCTAATAGCGGGGAGGCCCTACGAGCAGTACTTC.

CDR3 residues: CASSIGGAVNTEAFF. DNA of the CDR3: TGTGCCAGTAGTATTGGGGGGGCAGTGAACACTGAAGCTTTCTTT. The V and J genes are TRBV19 and TRBJ1-1, with D maybe TRBD1 (6 bases). Looked up from germline, CDR1 is LNHDA and CDR2 is SQIVND (reference sequence). V was clipped by 3 bases and J by 0 bases, with 11 bases between them. This CDR3 spans 15 amino acids.

This chain links TRBV27 with TRBJ1-2; 7 bases align to TRBD1. Trimming cost V 8 bases and J 8 bases; bases outside gene matches: 17. Germline V lookup: CDR1 MNHEY, CDR2 SMNVEV (reference sequence). This CDR3 spans 15 amino acids. The CDR3 sequence is CASGGRGQPRVGYTF. In nucleotides, the CDR3 is TGTGCCAGCGGAGGCCGGGGACAGCCCAGAGTAGGCTACACCTTC.

The gene calls are TRBV13 and TRBJ2-7, with 15 bases aligning to TRBD2. The germline V gene has CDR1 PRHDT and CDR2 FYEKMQ (reference sequence). V gave up 5 bases and J gave up 5 bases; unmatched junction bases: 16. The CDR3 extends over 19 amino acids. The chain's CDR3 is CASSTQGLAGGSLLNEQYF. The CDR3 DNA reads as TGTGCCAGCAGCACCCAAGGACTAGCGGGAGGGTCGCTGCTCAACGAGCAGTACTTC.

The chain recombines TRBV19 with TRBJ1-2, with 7 bases identical to TRBD1. Unmatched junction bases numbered 12, after V lost 9 bases and J lost 5 bases. CDR1 and CDR2 (germline): LNHDA, SQIVND (reference sequence). The CDR3 loop spans 14 amino acids. CDR3: CASNDGTEWYGYTF. CDR3 sequence (DNA): TGTGCCAGCAACGATGGGACAGAATGGTATGGCTACACCTTC.